This TCR beta chain was found in a study of T cells after yellow fever vaccination. On the study more broadly: SMART-Seq v4 Ultra Low Input prepared the low-cell-number fractions.

TCRdb recomputed calls from the 5' RACE reads with MiXCR, one row per CDR3 protein. The data contain 200,000 to 250,000 distinct CDR3 sequences, around 3.1% of them singletons. The table lists this clonotype with many counts. Germline V gives CDR1 SGHRS, CDR2 YFSETQ. The V and J ends lost 0 bases and 8 bases respectively, with 14 bases between them. This CDR3 is built from 15 residues. The V gene is TRBV5-1, the J gene TRBJ1-4, with D unclear. The sequencing here drew on CD4+ T cells sorted from PBMCs, taken 10 days after the yellow fever booster vaccination. This receptor was obtained from a man aged 18 to 35 who received the YFV17D yellow fever vaccine. The CDR3 spells CASSLVAGIGEKLFF. The CDR3 region has the DNA TGCGCCAGCAGCTTGGTGGCGGGGATAGGGGAAAAACTGTTTTTT.